This T cell receptor beta chain was recovered during a study of T-cell memory formation after mild COVID-19. For the study at large: Largely donor-specific sequence clusters came from a couple of donors.

Study results and limitations: There were some responding clones in pre-infection memory, which suggested that cross-reactive memory had joined. Mainly in CM and EM were contracting CD4+ clones; CD8+ were in EMRA.

This clonotype was seen more than once but under ten times. The antigen is undetermined. Looked up from germline, CDR1 is MNHEY and CDR2 is SVGAGI. Deletions cut 7 bases from V and 3 bases from J, with 14 bases between. The CDR3 runs 14 residues. It was 5'RACE with constant-segment primers that produced the TCR alpha and TCR beta cDNA libraries, which carried sample barcodes and UMIs. TCRdb used MiXCR to reprocess the 5' RACE reads, holding one entry per CDR3 protein. The sample includes 50,000 to 60,000 distinct CDR3 sequences, 28% of them seen just once. The sequence came from a man younger than 30 who had mild COVID-19 (a few samples of this study predate the infection). Cell type and time point are not known. Sequenced: PBMCs or a T cell subset sorted from them (not recorded which). V usage is TRBV6-5 and J usage is TRBJ2-3; the D gene is possibly TRBD2 (5 bases). This chain's CDR3 is CASTPLRGTDTQYF. In DNA, the CDR3 is TGTGCCAGCACACCTCTAAGAGGGACAGATACGCAGTATTTT.